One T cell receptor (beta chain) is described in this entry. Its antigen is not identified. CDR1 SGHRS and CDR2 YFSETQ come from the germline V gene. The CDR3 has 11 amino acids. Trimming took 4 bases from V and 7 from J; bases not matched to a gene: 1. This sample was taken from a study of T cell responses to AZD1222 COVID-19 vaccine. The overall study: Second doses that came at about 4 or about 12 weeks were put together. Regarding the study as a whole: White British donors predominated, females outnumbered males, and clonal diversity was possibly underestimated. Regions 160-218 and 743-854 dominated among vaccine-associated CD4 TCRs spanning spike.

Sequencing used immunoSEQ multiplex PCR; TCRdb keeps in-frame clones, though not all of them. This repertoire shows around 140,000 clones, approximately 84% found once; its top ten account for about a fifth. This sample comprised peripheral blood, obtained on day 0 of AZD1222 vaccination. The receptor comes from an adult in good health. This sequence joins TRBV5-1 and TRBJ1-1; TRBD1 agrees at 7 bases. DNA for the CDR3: TGCGCCAGCAGCACAGGGGTTGAAGCTTTCTTT. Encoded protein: CASSTGVEAFF.